This T cell receptor (beta chain) was found in a study of CD8 T cells in ankylosing spondylitis. The CDR3 contains 16 residues. V dropped 2 bases and J dropped 0; count of bases not matched to a gene: 1. CDR1 and CDR2 from the germline V gene are SQVTM and ANQGSEA. Study results and caveats: The authors reported significant enrichment of disease-linked clones in matched ankylosing spondylitis synovial fluid. A motif in TCR beta, a set of under 10 highly homologous variants, appeared characteristic of ankylosing spondylitis blood. The disease-linked clones had a CD8+ phenotype and low blood frequencies.

Making use of molecular barcodes, quantitative 5'-RACE generated TCR beta libraries. Via MiXCR, TCRdb re-called the 5' RACE reads, giving one row per CDR3 protein. Of some 250,000 distinct CDR3 sequences in the sample, roughly 25% were seen once. At least ten counts were recorded for this clonotype. The antigen remains unidentified. This chain joins TRBV29-1 and TRBJ2-1; 13 bases line up with TRBD2. The clonotype originates from a male donor with ankylosing spondylitis or in good health (not recorded which). Sequencing was done on a sample of blood, either unsorted or a sorted T cell fraction (not recorded which). The CDR3: CSVETSGGASYNEQFF. The CDR3, as DNA: TGCAGCGTTGAAACTAGCGGGGGGGCCTCCTACAATGAGCAGTTCTTC.